One and the same sample provided the 22 T cell receptor beta chains below, sequenced in a study of CD8+ T cells in alopecia areata. Treatment specified: oral pan-JAK inhibitor, 5-10 mg twice daily. RNA extraction and reverse transcription yielded cDNA as sequencing template. The data were produced by immunoSEQ multiplex PCR, yet TCRdb's version contains in-frame clones alone and is incomplete. The profile shows roughly 100,000 clones, 65% to 90% of them singletons. Source: CD8+ T cells sorted from blood, taken between weeks 30 and 35, from a patient treated with tofacitinib. These receptors were collected from a human donor with alopecia areata.

The rearrangement links TRBV29-1 to TRBJ2-1, with D possibly called TRBD1 or TRBD2 (5 bases each). CDR1 is SQVTM, CDR2 ANQGSEA, per germline. V lost 0 bases to trimming and J lost 8 bases, with 8 bases between them. The CDR3 loop spans 12 amino acids. CDR3 in amino acids: CSVEDRDDEQFF. In nucleotides, the CDR3 is TGCAGCGTTGAAGACAGGGACGATGAGCAGTTCTTC.

The chain couples TRBV7-8 to TRBJ2-3, with a possible D match to TRBD1 (6 bases). In germline, CDR1 is SGHVS, CDR2 FQNEAQ. The V gene lost 2 bases and the J gene lost 4 bases, with 19 bases spanning the gap. CDR3 length: 17 residues. The chain's CDR3 is CASSLSGQGNGADTQYF. CDR3 nucleotides: TGTGCCAGCAGCTTAAGTGGGCAGGGGAATGGGGCAGATACGCAGTATTTT.

The rearrangement links TRBV5-1 to TRBJ1-1; D is undetermined. CDR1 and CDR2 (germline): SGHRS, YFSETQ. V dropped 4 bases and J dropped 1 base, with 14 bases sitting between them. The CDR3 spans 15 residues. The CDR3 DNA reads as TGCGCCAGCAGCCCTCCAGACGGCCCGAACACTGAAGCTTTCTTT. Translating it yields CASSPPDGPNTEAFF.

J is TRBJ2-7 and V is TRBV4-2; 9 nucleotides match TRBD2. V was pared by 4 bases and J by 4 bases, with 2 bases of the junction left unmatched. This CDR3 contains 13 residues. CDR1 LGHNA and CDR2 YNFKEQ come from the germline V gene. CDR3 sequence reads: CASSPSGTYEQYF. The CDR3 DNA is TGTGCCAGCAGCCCTAGCGGGACTTACGAGCAGTACTTC.

This chain links TRBV5-1 with TRBJ2-1, with TRBD2 identical over 12 bases. CDR1 and CDR2 (germline): SGHRS, YFSETQ. V shed 0 bases and J 7 bases; nucleotides not matched to a gene: 2. The CDR3 contains 15 residues. CDR3 coding DNA: TGCGCCAGCAGCTTGGTTACTAGCGGGAGGAATGAGCAGTTCTTC. Amino acid sequence: CASSLVTSGRNEQFF.

This chain uses TRBV25-1 with TRBJ1-5; the D gene is possibly TRBD1 (6 bases). V was cut by 2 bases and J by 4 bases, with 6 bases left in between. The germline gives CDR1 MGHDK, CDR2 SYGVNS. This CDR3 is 13 amino acids long. The CDR3 reads CASSEQGNQPQHF. The DNA of the CDR3 is TGTGCCAGCAGTGAACAGGGGAATCAGCCCCAGCATTTT.

The CDR3 protein is CASSPTPAASYEQYF. CDR3 in DNA: TGTGCCAGCAGCCCAACCCCAGCGGCCTCCTACGAGCAGTACTTC. J is TRBJ2-7 and V is TRBV9; weak D call: TRBD2 (5 bases). Germline V gives CDR1 SGDLS, CDR2 YYNGEE. V was trimmed by 4 bases and J by 0 bases, leaving 14 bases between them. The CDR3 spans 15 residues.

The V and J genes are TRBV29-1 and TRBJ2-3; tentatively, D is TRBD2 (6 bases). The V gene lost 4 bases and the J gene lost 2 bases, with 10 bases spanning the gap. CDR3 length: 13 residues. CDR1 is SQVTM and CDR2 is ANQGSEA in the germline V gene. The CDR3 sequence is CSVGGGDTDTQYF. CDR3 bases: TGCAGCGTTGGGGGCGGGGACACAGATACGCAGTATTTT.

Concerning this clone itself: The sample holds other DNA sequences that translate to the same CDR3. The chain employs TRBV5-1 and TRBJ2-7; the match to TRBD1 covers 9 bases. The germline gives CDR1 SGHRS, CDR2 YFSETQ. The trim removed 4 bases at V and 0 bases at J, leaving 2 bases unmatched. The CDR3 covers 14 residues. The CDR3 bases are TGCGCCAGCAGCCCGGGACAGGGCTCCTACGAGCAGTACTTC. It encodes CASSPGQGSYEQYF.

The chain recombines TRBV19 with TRBJ2-7, with D hard to call. This CDR3 has 12 amino acids. The germline gives CDR1 LNHDA, CDR2 SQIVND (reference sequence). V lost 4 bases to trimming and J lost 3 bases, with 7 bases between them. CDR3 amino acids: CASSKEGYEQYF. CDR3 bases: TGTGCCAGTAGTAAAGAAGGCTACGAGCAGTACTTC.

The chain has TRBV11-2 and TRBJ2-1; D ambiguous. This CDR3 has 14 residues. Trimming pared 6 bases from V and 1 base from J, leaving 10 bases between. Germline V CDR1 and CDR2: SGHAT, FQNNGV. CDR3 bases: TGTGCCAGCAGACCGGGCCGGTCCTACAATGAGCAGTTCTTC. It is translated as CASRPGRSYNEQFF.

V usage is TRBV27 and J usage is TRBJ2-3; TRBD2 might be the D (6 bases). Germline lookup yields CDR1 MNHEY and CDR2 SMNVEV (reference sequence). V was cut by 3 bases and J by 6 bases, with 13 bases left in between. There are 14 residues in the CDR3. CDR3 amino acids: CASSLGTRGDTQYF. CDR3 in DNA: TGTGCCAGCAGTTTGGGCACGCGGGGCGATACGCAGTATTTT.

The rearrangement links TRBV7-3 to TRBJ2-1; 7 bases are shared with TRBD1. The CDR3 totals 14 residues. V was pared by 4 bases and J by 6 bases, with 6 bases of the junction left unmatched. Germline values: CDR1 SGHTA, CDR2 FQGTGA. CDR3 in amino acids: CASSSTGIGNEQFF. CDR3 sequence (DNA): TGTGCCAGCAGCTCGACAGGGATCGGCAATGAGCAGTTCTTC.

The genes are TRBV11-2 and TRBJ2-1; D not resolved. The length of the CDR3 is 15 residues. Trimming stripped 3 bases from V and 10 bases from J, with 19 bases between. Germline assignment: CDR1 SGHAT and CDR2 FQNNGV. The CDR3 is CASSLWESEVAEQFF. DNA of the CDR3: TGTGCCAGCAGCTTGTGGGAAAGCGAAGTGGCCGAGCAGTTCTTC.

About this clone: A read error may account for a junction end that differs from germline. V usage is TRBV28 and J usage is TRBJ2-5, with 11 bases lining up with TRBD1. The CDR3 extends over 15 amino acids. From germline, CDR1 is MDHEN and CDR2 SYDVKM. This chain's CDR3 is CTSSSPGQGEETQYF. The CDR3 DNA is TGTACCAGCAGTAGCCCGGGACAGGGGGAAGAGACCCAGTACTTC.

The rearrangement uses TRBV29-1 and TRBJ2-3, with no clear D. Per germline, CDR1 SQVTM and CDR2 ANQGSEA. CDR3 length: 12 amino acids. With 4 bases removed from V and 1 base from J, the gap between germline ends came to 6 bases. As DNA, the CDR3 is TGCAGCGTTGTTTACCGCACAGATACGCAGTATTTT. Translated, it gives CSVVYRTDTQYF.

The CDR3 is CASSRGLRADNEAFF. The DNA for the CDR3 is TGTGCCAGCAGCCGCGGGTTGAGGGCCGATAACGAGGCTTTCTTT. This sequence joins TRBV6-5 and TRBJ1-1, with D unresolved. This CDR3 spans 15 amino acids. Germline V CDR1 and CDR2: MNHEY, SVGAGI. V shed 6 bases and J shed 11 bases, with 25 bases lying between them.

The chain uses TRBV27 and TRBJ2-5, with D hard to call. The closer fit of TRBJ2-7 to the DNA end suggests the J call may be wrong. This CDR3 contains 13 residues. Germline CDR1 and CDR2: MNHEY and SMNVEV (reference sequence). Here the CDR3 DNA reads TGTGCCAGCAGTTTAGCAGACCCCTACGAGCAGTACTTC. The encoded protein is CASSLADPYEQYF.

This chain uses TRBV7-7 with TRBJ2-3; D possibly uses TRBD1 or TRBD2 (6 bases each). The CDR3 sequence is 17 residues long. Germline lookup yields CDR1 SSHAT and CDR2 FNYEAQ (reference sequence). The V end was cut by 5 bases, the J end by 0 bases, with 18 bases between. The CDR3: CASSPLVPGASTDTQYF. The CDR3 bases are TGTGCCAGCAGCCCCCTAGTACCGGGGGCCAGCACAGATACGCAGTATTTT.

V gene TRBV2 combines with J gene TRBJ2-1, with 12 bases aligning to TRBD2. V trimming: 2 bases; J trimming: 2 bases; junction bases outside the gene matches: 1. The CDR3 consists of 16 residues. CDR1 and CDR2 (germline): SNHLY, FYNNEI. The CDR3 DNA reads as TGTGCCAGCAGTGAATCTAGCGGGGGGGCCTACAATGAGCAGTTCTTC. Its protein product is CASSESSGGAYNEQFF.

The V and J genes are TRBV19 and TRBJ1-2; D is perhaps TRBD1 (6 bases). The CDR3 loop spans 15 amino acids. The V end was cut by 5 bases, the J end by 6 bases, with 19 bases between. CDR1 and CDR2 (germline): LNHDA, SQIVND (reference sequence). CDR3 DNA sequence: TGTGCCAGTAGTCTGACGGACGGGGGCCCTGATGGCTACACCTTC. Encoded protein: CASSLTDGGPDGYTF. Combining the CDR3 with reference TRBV19 and TRBJ1-2 gives the whole variable domain DGGITQSPKYLFRKEGQNVTLSCEQNLNHDAMYWYRQDPGQGLRLIYYSQIVNDFQKGDIAEGYSVSREKKESFPLTVTSAQKNPTAFYLCASSLTDGGPDGYTFGSGTRLTVV.

The chain uses TRBV2 and TRBJ2-3, with 14 bases lining up with TRBD2. V trimming: 3 bases; J trimming: 2 bases; junction bases outside the gene matches: 7. The CDR3 is 18 amino acids. CDR1 is SNHLY, CDR2 FYNNEI, per germline. Here the CDR3 reads CASSEFGTSGGITDTQYF. The CDR3 DNA sequence: TGTGCCAGCAGTGAGTTTGGGACTAGCGGGGGCATCACAGATACGCAGTATTTT. Complete variable domain (other parts from reference TRBV2 and TRBJ2-3): EPEVTQTPSHQVTQMGQEVILRCVPISNHLYFYWYRQILGQKVEFLVSFYNNEISEKSEIFDDQFSVERPDGSNFTLKIRSTKLEDSAMYFCASSEFGTSGGITDTQYFGPGTRLTVL.